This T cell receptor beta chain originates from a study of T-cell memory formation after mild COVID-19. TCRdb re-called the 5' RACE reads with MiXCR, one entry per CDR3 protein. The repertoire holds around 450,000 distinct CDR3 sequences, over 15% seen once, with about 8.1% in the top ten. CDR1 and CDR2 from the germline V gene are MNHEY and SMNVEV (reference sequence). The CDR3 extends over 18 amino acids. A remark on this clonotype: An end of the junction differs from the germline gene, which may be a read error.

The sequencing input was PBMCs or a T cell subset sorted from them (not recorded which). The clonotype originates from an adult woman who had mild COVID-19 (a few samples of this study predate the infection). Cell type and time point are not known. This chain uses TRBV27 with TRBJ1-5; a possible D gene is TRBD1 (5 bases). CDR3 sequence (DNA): TGTGCCAGCAGTTTACGGGGACCGCTGAGGGGCAACAATCAGCCCCACCATTTT. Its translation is CASSLRGPLRGNNQPHHF.